These 27 T cell receptor beta chains originate from one sample sequenced in a study of T cell responses to AZD1222 COVID-19 vaccine. TCRdb keeps only in-frame clones here, not all; method: immunoSEQ multiplex PCR. The profile shows some 180,000 clones, about nine tenths of them singletons. The starting material was peripheral blood, obtained on day 0 of AZD1222 vaccination. The receptors here all came from an adult in good health.

This clone has a handful of counts. V is TRBV19 and J is TRBJ1-5; D gene unclear. This CDR3 comprises 13 residues. Germline-derived CDR1 and CDR2 are LNHDA and SQIVND (reference sequence). Trimming took off 6 bases at V and 9 bases at J, with 15 bases between the two ends. CDR3: CASSVQMGGPQHF. Here the CDR3 DNA reads TGTGCCAGTAGCGTTCAGATGGGCGGGCCCCAGCATTTT.

The chain couples TRBV18 to TRBJ2-7, with no clear D. The germline CDR1 and CDR2 sequences are KGHSH and LQKENI. CDR3 size: 11 residues. V dropped 1 base and J dropped 3 bases, with 1 base sitting between them. CDR3 bases: TGTGCCAGCTCACCACGCTACGAGCAGTACTTC. Translating gives CASSPRYEQYF.

The rearrangement uses TRBV12-3 or TRBV12-4 and TRBJ2-1, with a tentative D call TRBD1 (5 bases). Trimming left V 5 bases short and J 4 bases short, with 6 bases between. CDR3 length equals 12 residues. The CDR3 DNA reads TGTGCCAGCAGTCGACAGTACAATGAGCAGTTCTTC. Its protein is CASSRQYNEQFF.

V usage is TRBV3-1 (or the pseudogene TRBV3-2) and J usage is TRBJ1-1, with 8 bases matching TRBD1. The CDR3 sequence is 15 residues long. Germline lookup yields CDR1 LGHDT and CDR2 YNNKEL (reference sequence). The junction had 9 bases not matched to a gene; V was cut back by 4 bases and J by 5 bases. The CDR3, as DNA: TGTGCCAGCAGCCGAGGACAGGGATGGGTTACTGAAGCTTTCTTT. It is translated as CASSRGQGWVTEAFF.

The chain uses TRBV6-5 and TRBJ1-4; D may be TRBD1 (5 bases). Germline CDR1 reads MNHEY; CDR2 reads SVGAGI. Trimming took off 6 bases at V and 7 bases at J, with 15 bases between the two ends. The CDR3 sequence is 14 residues long. The CDR3 bases are TGTGCCAGCAGCCGGGGGGGAAGGGGTGAAAAACTGTTTTTT. It codes for CASSRGGRGEKLFF.

The chain carries TRBV5-1 and TRBJ2-1; perhaps D is TRBD1 or TRBD2 (5 bases each). Trimming stripped 5 bases from V and 7 bases from J, with 16 bases between. Germline assignment: CDR1 SGHRS and CDR2 YFSETQ. CDR3 length: 14 amino acids. The CDR3 region has the DNA TGCGCCAGCAGTGCCGGGACCTTTGAGAATGAGCAGTTCTTC. Amino acids: CASSAGTFENEQFF.

This chain joins TRBV7-6 and TRBJ1-6, with D uncertain. Germline values: CDR1 SGHVS, CDR2 FNYEAQ. V was clipped by 2 bases and J by 8 bases, with 16 bases between them. This CDR3 is 16 amino acids long. The DNA for the CDR3 is TGTGCCAGCAGCTTATCCTCGACCCCGACGGATTCACCCCTCCACTTT. Its protein product is CASSLSSTPTDSPLHF.

This rearrangement joins TRBV7-9 to TRBJ1-1; tentative D call: TRBD1 (5 bases). This CDR3 comprises 14 residues. V was shortened by 5 bases and J by 4 bases, with 14 bases between the two germline ends. Germline assignment: CDR1 SEHNR and CDR2 FQNEAQ (reference sequence). The CDR3 bases are TGTGCCAGCAGCAGTCAGGGCAGAAGCACTGAAGCTTTCTTT. Its translation: CASSSQGRSTEAFF.

The gene calls are TRBV6-2 or TRBV6-3 and TRBJ1-2, with D uncertain. The germline V gene encodes CDR1 MNHEY and CDR2 SVGEGT. V was cut by 6 bases and J by 8 bases, with 16 bases left in between. The CDR3 contains 13 residues. For the CDR3, the DNA is TGTGCCAGCAGCCCGGGCGGGTTAGGAGGCTACACCTTC. This codes for CASSPGGLGGYTF.

This clone was observed a few times. The gene calls are TRBV7-6 and TRBJ2-2, with 7 nucleotides matching TRBD2. The CDR3 consists of 15 residues. The junction had 5 bases not matched to a gene; V was cut back by 3 bases and J by 4 bases. The germline V gene encodes CDR1 SGHVS and CDR2 FNYEAQ. The CDR3 loop is CASSFAGEGTGELFF. CDR3 nucleotides: TGTGCCAGCAGCTTCGCGGGAGAAGGCACCGGGGAGCTGTTTTTT.

This CDR3 reads CASSSMKGLAGVDEQFF. CDR3 sequence (DNA): TGTGCCAGCAGCAGCATGAAGGGCCTAGCGGGGGTCGATGAGCAGTTCTTC. J is TRBJ2-1 and V is TRBV5-6; TRBD2 agrees at 10 bases. Germline-derived CDR1 and CDR2 are SGHDT and YYEEEE. The CDR3 sequence is 17 residues long. With 4 bases clipped from V and 8 bases from J, the junction kept 15 bases outside the gene matches.

The chain is built from TRBV5-6 and TRBJ1-1; D not resolved. There are 13 residues in the CDR3. Germline CDR1 SGHDT, CDR2 YYEEEE. Trimming cost V 0 bases and J 1 base, with 4 bases left between them. The CDR3 bases are TGTGCCAGCAGCTTGGCGGGGAACACTGAAGCTTTCTTT. Amino acid sequence: CASSLAGNTEAFF.

This clone was recorded once. The rearrangement uses TRBV7-9 and TRBJ2-3, with 7 bases that match TRBD2. In germline, CDR1 is SEHNR, CDR2 FQNEAQ (reference sequence). This CDR3 comprises 15 residues. V was clipped by 1 base and J by 6 bases; unmatched bases: 7. CDR3 residues: CASSLGNSGWDTQYF. The CDR3 bases are TGTGCCAGCAGCTTAGGAAATAGCGGGTGGGATACGCAGTATTTT. The variable domain in full, completed from reference TRBV7-9 and TRBJ2-3, reads DTGVSQNPRHKITKRGQNVTFRCDPISEHNRLYWYRQTLGQGPEFLTYFQNEAQLEKSRLLSDRFSAERPKGSFSTLEIQRTEQGDSAMYLCASSLGNSGWDTQYFGPGTRLTVL.

V gene TRBV19 combines with J gene TRBJ1-1; D unclear. Trimming removed 3 bases at V and 4 bases at J, with 12 bases between. Germline V lookup: CDR1 LNHDA, CDR2 SQIVND (reference sequence). This CDR3 is 14 amino acids long. The CDR3 region has the DNA TGTGCCAGTAGTATGGCCGGGTACCCCACTGAAGCTTTCTTT. This codes for CASSMAGYPTEAFF.

V and J are TRBV5-1 and TRBJ2-1; 9 bases line up with TRBD2. The trim removed 4 bases at V and 5 bases at J, leaving 10 bases unmatched. Germline V CDR1 and CDR2: SGHRS, YFSETQ. The CDR3 extends over 16 amino acids. The CDR3: CASSAYGGRANNEQFF. DNA of the CDR3: TGCGCCAGCAGCGCCTACGGCGGGAGGGCCAACAATGAGCAGTTCTTC.

The rearrangement links TRBV11-2 to TRBJ1-6; 8 bases are shared with TRBD1. In germline, CDR1 is SGHAT, CDR2 FQNNGV. V dropped 4 bases and J dropped 9; count of bases not matched to a gene: 5. This CDR3 region has 14 residues. Written as DNA, the CDR3 is TGTGCCAGCAGCTCCGGACAGGGAATTTCACCCCTCCACTTT. It translates to CASSSGQGISPLHF.

The chain couples TRBV25-1 to TRBJ1-2; unclear D gene. This CDR3 is built from 13 residues. CDR1 is MGHDK and CDR2 is SYGVNS in the germline V gene. Deletions cut 3 bases from V and 5 bases from J, with 10 bases between. The CDR3 region has the DNA TGTGCCAGCAGTGATCTTATGTTTTATGGCTACACCTTC. This translates into CASSDLMFYGYTF.

The chain uses TRBV6-6 and TRBJ1-5, with D possibly TRBD1 on 5 matching bases. Deletions cut 2 bases from V and 1 base from J, with 9 bases between. CDR1 is MNHNY, CDR2 SVGAGI, per germline (reference sequence). The length of the CDR3 is 15 residues. The CDR3 here is CASSYGAVSNQPQHF. DNA of the CDR3: TGTGCCAGCAGTTACGGGGCAGTAAGCAATCAGCCCCAGCATTTT.

The chain recombines TRBV2 with TRBJ2-1; maybe TRBD2 (6 bases). The CDR3 is made up of 17 amino acids. Germline lookup yields CDR1 SNHLY and CDR2 FYNNEI. V was shortened by 4 bases and J by 2 bases, with 18 bases between the two germline ends. In DNA, the CDR3 is TGTGCCAGCAGTGGGACGGGAGCCGTGGGCCCCTACAATGAGCAGTTCTTC. It codes for CASSGTGAVGPYNEQFF.

This chain connects TRBV6-5 to TRBJ1-2; 9 bases are shared with TRBD1. Germline CDR1 and CDR2: MNHEY and SVGAGI. CDR3 length: 14 residues. J was trimmed by 2 bases and V by 5 bases; bases with no gene match: 3. CDR3 sequence reads: CASSPGQGNYGYTF. For the CDR3, the DNA is TGTGCCAGCAGTCCGGGACAGGGCAACTATGGCTACACCTTC.

The V call is TRBV7-9, the J call TRBJ1-2; D is ambiguous. This CDR3 has 13 amino acids. CDR1 is SEHNR and CDR2 is FQNEAQ in the germline V gene (reference sequence). V lost 7 bases, J lost 4 bases, and 13 bases lay in between. The CDR3 reads CASTKGFSYGYTF. Here the CDR3 DNA reads TGTGCCAGCACCAAAGGTTTTAGCTATGGCTACACCTTC.

The chain recombines TRBV11-2 with TRBJ2-6; 12 bases map to TRBD1. This CDR3 contains 17 residues. With 5 bases clipped from V and 3 bases from J, the junction kept 5 bases outside the gene matches. Germline CDR1 reads SGHAT; CDR2 reads FQNNGV. The CDR3 DNA reads as TGTGCCAGCAGCCCGGGGACAGGGGGCCTTGGGGCCAACGTCCTGACTTTC. Translated, it gives CASSPGTGGLGANVLTF. Drawing the rest from reference TRBV11-2 and TRBJ2-6, the complete variable domain is EAGVAQSPRYKIIEKRQSVAFWCNPISGHATLYWYQQILGQGPKLLIQFQNNGVVDDSQLPKDRFSAERLKGVDSTLKIQPAKLEDSAVYLCASSPGTGGLGANVLTFGAGSRLTVL.

The rearrangement joins TRBV7-8 to TRBJ1-2, with TRBD1 as a possible D gene (5 bases). The ends were cut back, 6 bases at V and 3 bases at J, with 17 bases in the middle. This CDR3 is 15 amino acids long. CDR1 is SGHVS and CDR2 is FQNEAQ in the germline V gene. DNA of the CDR3: TGTGCCAGCAGTGGGGGGGATTATGTGGACTATGGCTACACCTTC. This encodes CASSGGDYVDYGYTF. The variable domain in full, with the rest retrieved from reference TRBV7-8 and TRBJ1-2, is GAGVSQSPRYKVAKRGQDVALRCDPISGHVSLFWYQQALGQGPEFLTYFQNEAQLDKSGLPSDRFFAERPEGSVSTLKIQRTQQEDSAVYLCASSGGDYVDYGYTFGSGTRLTVV.

J is TRBJ1-5 and V is TRBV6-5; D is undetermined. V was trimmed by 1 base and J by 3 bases, leaving 7 bases between them. The CDR3 contains 14 residues. The germline V gene has CDR1 MNHEY and CDR2 SVGAGI. The CDR3 loop is CASSYYNLNQPQHF. The CDR3 DNA reads TGTGCCAGCAGTTACTACAATCTCAATCAGCCCCAGCATTTT.

The chain links TRBV12-5 to TRBJ2-7; perhaps TRBD1 as D (5 bases). CDR1 and CDR2 (germline): LGHNT, FRNRAP. The CDR3 is made up of 15 amino acids. V was cut by 6 bases and J by 5 bases, with 20 bases left in between. The chain's CDR3 is CASGPPGARRDEQYF. The CDR3 DNA follows: TGTGCTAGTGGCCCCCCTGGGGCCCGACGAGACGAGCAGTACTTC.

Concerning this clone itself: One end of the junction fails to match germline, which may point to a read error. This chain uses TRBV7-7 with TRBJ2-5; TRBD2 aligns across 11 bases. The CDR3 consists of 17 residues. Germline V lookup: CDR1 SSHAT, CDR2 FNYEAQ (reference sequence). The CDR3 region is CASSLVASGGHGETQYF. The CDR3 nucleotides read TGTGCTAGCAGCTTAGTAGCTAGCGGGGGGCACGGGGAGACCCAGTACTTC.

The chain has TRBV19 and TRBJ2-7; D remains ambiguous. This CDR3 region has 14 residues. With 2 bases removed from V and 0 bases from J, the gap between germline ends came to 8 bases. The germline V gene encodes CDR1 LNHDA and CDR2 SQIVND (reference sequence). The CDR3 reads CASSIYGDSYEQYF. The CDR3, as DNA: TGTGCCAGTAGTATATATGGGGACTCCTACGAGCAGTACTTC.